There are many counts of the clone carrying this T cell receptor (beta chain). V lost 4 bases and J lost 7, with 14 bases in between. The CDR3 loop spans 15 amino acids. Germline values: CDR1 MNHNS, CDR2 SASEGT. This record comes from a study of T cell repertoires in cytomegalovirus infection. TCRdb ran MiXCR on the reads and lists one entry per CDR3 protein. The sample lists hundreds of thousands of distinct CDR3 sequences, about 8.8% seen once, with around 2.6% in the top ten. The chain uses TRBV6-1 and TRBJ1-6; D ambiguous. The TCR comes from a human donor in good health (CMV status not recorded). Some clones in this sample may be carry-over from other donors' samples. Sequenced input: PBMCs. The CDR3 DNA sequence: TGTGCCAGCAGTGCTTCGGAGTTGGGAAATTCACCCCTCCACTTT. Its translation is CASSASELGNSPLHF.